This T cell receptor beta chain originates from a study of blood T cell repertoires in COVID-19. About the study: Both acute and convalescent COVID-19 samples were obtained from the United States, Italy and Spain. T cells, B-cell-depleted T cells, or PBMCs provided the cDNA or gDNA that served as material.

This clone has only one observation. Germline CDR1 is MDHEN and CDR2 is SYDVKM. This CDR3 comprises 17 residues. The V and J ends lost 3 bases and 8 bases, in that order; junction bases with no gene match: 10. In the source study's methods: Estimates of nucleated cell counts were drawn from the amplification of reference gene primers. TCRdb's table, derived via immunoSEQ multiplex PCR, lists solely in-frame clones and lacks some. Clone size and V and J calls were adopted from that table, with D and trimming inferred from the DNA. The sample carries some 54,000 clones, about nine tenths recorded once. The specimen sequenced was peripheral blood. The TCR sequence derives from a man aged 80 or over with active or convalescent COVID-19. The chain combines TRBV28 with TRBJ1-4, with 12 bases fitting TRBD1. The CDR3 is CASSFWGQGAPGEKLFF. CDR3 coding DNA: TGTGCCAGCAGTTTTTGGGGACAGGGGGCGCCGGGCGAAAAACTGTTTTTT. The complete variable domain, with remaining parts taken from reference TRBV28 and TRBJ1-4, reads DVKVTQSSRYLVKRTGEKVFLECVQDMDHENMFWYRQDPGLGLRLIYFSYDVKMKEKGDIPEGYSVSREKKERFSLILESASTNQTSMYLCASSFWGQGAPGEKLFFGSGTQLSVL.